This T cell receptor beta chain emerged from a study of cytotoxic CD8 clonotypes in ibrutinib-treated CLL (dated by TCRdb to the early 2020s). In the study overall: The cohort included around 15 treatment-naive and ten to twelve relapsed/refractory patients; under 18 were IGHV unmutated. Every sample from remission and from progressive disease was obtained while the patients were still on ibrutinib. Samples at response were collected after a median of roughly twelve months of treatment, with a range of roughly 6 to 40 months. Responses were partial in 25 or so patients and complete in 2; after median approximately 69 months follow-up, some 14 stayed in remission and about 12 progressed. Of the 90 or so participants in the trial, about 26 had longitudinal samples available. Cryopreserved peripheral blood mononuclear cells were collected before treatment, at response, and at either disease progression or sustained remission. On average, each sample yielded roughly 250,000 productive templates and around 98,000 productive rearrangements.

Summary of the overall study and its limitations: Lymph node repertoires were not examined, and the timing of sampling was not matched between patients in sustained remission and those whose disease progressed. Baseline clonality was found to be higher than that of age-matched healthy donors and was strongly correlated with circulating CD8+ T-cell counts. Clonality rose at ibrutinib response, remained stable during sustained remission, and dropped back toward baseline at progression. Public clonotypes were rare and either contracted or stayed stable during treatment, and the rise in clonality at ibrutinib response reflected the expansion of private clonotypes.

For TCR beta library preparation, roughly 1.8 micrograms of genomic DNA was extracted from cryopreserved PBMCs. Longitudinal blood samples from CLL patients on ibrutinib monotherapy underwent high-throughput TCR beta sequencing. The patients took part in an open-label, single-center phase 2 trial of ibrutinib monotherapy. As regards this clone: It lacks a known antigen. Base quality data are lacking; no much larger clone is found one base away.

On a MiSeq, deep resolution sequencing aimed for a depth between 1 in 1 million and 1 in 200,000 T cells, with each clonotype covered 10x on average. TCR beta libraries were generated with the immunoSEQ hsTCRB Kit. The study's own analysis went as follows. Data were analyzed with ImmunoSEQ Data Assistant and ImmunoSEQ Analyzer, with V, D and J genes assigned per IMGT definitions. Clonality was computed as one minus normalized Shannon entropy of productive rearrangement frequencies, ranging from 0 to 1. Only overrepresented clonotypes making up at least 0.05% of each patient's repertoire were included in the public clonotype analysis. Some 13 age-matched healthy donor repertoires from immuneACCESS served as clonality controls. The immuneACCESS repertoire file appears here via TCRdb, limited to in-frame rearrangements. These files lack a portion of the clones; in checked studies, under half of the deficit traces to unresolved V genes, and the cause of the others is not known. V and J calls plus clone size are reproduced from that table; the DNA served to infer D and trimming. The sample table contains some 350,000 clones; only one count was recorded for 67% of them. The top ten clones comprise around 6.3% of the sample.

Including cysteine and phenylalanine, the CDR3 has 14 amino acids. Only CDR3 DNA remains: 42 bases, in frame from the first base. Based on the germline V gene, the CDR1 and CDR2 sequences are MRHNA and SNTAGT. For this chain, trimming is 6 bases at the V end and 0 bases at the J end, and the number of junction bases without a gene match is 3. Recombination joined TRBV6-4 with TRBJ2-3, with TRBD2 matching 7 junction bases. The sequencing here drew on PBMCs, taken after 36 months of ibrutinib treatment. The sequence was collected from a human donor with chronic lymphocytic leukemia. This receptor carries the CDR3 CASSLAASTDTQYF. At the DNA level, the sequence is TGTGCCAGCAGCCTAGCGGCTAGCACAGATACGCAGTATTTT.